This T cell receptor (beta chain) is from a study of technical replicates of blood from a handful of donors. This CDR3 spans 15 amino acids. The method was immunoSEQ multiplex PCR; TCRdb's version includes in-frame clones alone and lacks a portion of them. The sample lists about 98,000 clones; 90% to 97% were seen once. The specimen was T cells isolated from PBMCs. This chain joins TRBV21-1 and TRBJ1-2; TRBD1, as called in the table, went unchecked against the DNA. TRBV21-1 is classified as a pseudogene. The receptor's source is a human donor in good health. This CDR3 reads CASSKDGGTNYGYTF. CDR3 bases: TGTGCCAGCAGCAAAGATGGTGGGACAAACTATGGCTACACCTTC.